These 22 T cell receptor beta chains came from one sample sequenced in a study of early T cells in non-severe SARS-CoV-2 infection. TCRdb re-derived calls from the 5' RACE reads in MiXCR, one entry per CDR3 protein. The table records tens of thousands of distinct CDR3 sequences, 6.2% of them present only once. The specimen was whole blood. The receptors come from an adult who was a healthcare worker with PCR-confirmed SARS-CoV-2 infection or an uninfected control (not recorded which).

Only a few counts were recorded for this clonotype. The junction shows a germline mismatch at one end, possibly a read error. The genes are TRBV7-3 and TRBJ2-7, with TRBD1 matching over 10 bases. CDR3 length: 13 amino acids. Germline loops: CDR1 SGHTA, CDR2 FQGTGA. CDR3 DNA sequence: TGTGCCAGCAGCAAATCCGGGACAGGGGTGCGGCACTTC. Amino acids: CASSKSGTGVRHF.

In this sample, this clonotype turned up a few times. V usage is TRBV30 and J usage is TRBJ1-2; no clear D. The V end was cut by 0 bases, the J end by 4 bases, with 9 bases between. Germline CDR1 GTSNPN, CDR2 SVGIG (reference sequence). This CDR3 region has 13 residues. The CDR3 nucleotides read TGTGCCTGGAGTGTCGGAGGGTTCTATGGCTACACCTTC. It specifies CAWSVGGFYGYTF.

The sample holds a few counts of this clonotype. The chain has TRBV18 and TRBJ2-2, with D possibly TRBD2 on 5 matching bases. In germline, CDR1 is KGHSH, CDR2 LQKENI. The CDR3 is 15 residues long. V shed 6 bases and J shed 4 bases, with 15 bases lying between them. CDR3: CASSPTGSGTGELFF. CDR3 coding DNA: TGTGCCAGCTCGCCAACGGGGTCTGGCACCGGGGAGCTGTTTTTT.

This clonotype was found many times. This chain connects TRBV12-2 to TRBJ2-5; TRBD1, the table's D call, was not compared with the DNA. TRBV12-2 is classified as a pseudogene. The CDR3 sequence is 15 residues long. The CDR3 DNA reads TGTGCAAGTCGCTTCCTCCGAGGGGGAGGAGAGACCCAGTACTTC. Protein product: CASRFLRGGGETQYF.

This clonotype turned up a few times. CDR3 nucleotide sequence: TGTGCCAGCAGCCCGAGTCCTAGCGGATACACCGGGGAGCTGTTTTTT. This translates into CASSPSPSGYTGELFF. The chain carries TRBV7-9 and TRBJ2-2; 7 bases map to TRBD2. The CDR3 has 16 residues. Germline CDR1 SEHNR, CDR2 FQNEAQ (reference sequence). With 5 bases clipped from V and 3 bases from J, the junction kept 9 bases outside the gene matches.

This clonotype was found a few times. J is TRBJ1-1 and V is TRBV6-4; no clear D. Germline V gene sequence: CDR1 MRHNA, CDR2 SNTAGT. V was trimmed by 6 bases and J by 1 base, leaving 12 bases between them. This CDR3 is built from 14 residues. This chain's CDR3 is CASSKETGNTEAFF. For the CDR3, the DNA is TGTGCCAGCAGCAAGGAGACGGGGAACACTGAAGCTTTCTTT.

Written as DNA, the CDR3 is TGTGCCAGCAGCGCCGAGGTGACTCGGGAGACCCAGTACTTC. This codes for CASSAEVTRETQYF. This sequence joins TRBV7-8 and TRBJ2-5; D is unclear. The CDR3 totals 14 residues. V lost 5 bases, J lost 5 bases, and 15 bases lay in between. The germline CDR1 and CDR2 sequences are SGHVS and FQNEAQ.

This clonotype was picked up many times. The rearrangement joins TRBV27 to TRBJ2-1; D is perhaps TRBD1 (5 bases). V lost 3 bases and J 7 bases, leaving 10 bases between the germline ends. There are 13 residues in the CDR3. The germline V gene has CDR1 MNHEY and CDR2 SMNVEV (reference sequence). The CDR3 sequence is CASSFPGWNEQFF. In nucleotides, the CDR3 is TGTGCCAGCAGTTTCCCAGGGTGGAATGAGCAGTTCTTC.

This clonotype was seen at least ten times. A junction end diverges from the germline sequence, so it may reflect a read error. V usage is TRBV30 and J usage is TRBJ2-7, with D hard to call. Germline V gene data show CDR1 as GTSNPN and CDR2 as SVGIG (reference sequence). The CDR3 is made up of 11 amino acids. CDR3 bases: TGTGCCTGGAGACTGGGCAGGATAGACAACTTC. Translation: CAWRLGRIDNF.

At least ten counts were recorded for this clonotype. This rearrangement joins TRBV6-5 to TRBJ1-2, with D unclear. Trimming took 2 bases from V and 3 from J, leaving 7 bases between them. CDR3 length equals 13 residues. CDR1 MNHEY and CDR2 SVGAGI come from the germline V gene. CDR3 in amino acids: CASSYGRDYGYTF. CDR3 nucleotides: TGTGCCAGCAGTTACGGGCGGGACTATGGCTACACCTTC.

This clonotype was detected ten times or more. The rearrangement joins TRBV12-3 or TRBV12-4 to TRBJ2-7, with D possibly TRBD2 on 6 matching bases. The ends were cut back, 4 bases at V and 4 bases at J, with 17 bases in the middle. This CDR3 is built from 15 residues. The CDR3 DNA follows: TGTGCCAGCAGTTACGGGACGGGGGTCATGTACGAGCAGTACTTC. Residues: CASSYGTGVMYEQYF.

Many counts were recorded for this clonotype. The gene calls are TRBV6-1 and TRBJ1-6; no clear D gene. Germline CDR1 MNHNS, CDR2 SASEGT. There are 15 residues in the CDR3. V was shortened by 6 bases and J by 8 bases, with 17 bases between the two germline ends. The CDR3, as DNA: TGTGCCAGCAGAGATGCGTGGTTTCGGGATTCACCCCTCCACTTT. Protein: CASRDAWFRDSPLHF.

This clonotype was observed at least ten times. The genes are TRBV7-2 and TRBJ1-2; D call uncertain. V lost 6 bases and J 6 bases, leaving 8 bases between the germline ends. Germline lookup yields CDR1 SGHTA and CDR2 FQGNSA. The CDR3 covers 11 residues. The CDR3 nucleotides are TGTGCCAGCAGTCCCGATGATGGCTACACCTTC. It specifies CASSPDDGYTF.

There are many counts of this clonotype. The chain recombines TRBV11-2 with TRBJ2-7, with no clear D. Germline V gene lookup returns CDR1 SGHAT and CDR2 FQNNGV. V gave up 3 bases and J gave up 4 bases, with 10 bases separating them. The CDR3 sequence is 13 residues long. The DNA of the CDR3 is TGTGCCAGCAGCTTTTCGACCTCTTACGAGCAGTACTTC. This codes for CASSFSTSYEQYF.

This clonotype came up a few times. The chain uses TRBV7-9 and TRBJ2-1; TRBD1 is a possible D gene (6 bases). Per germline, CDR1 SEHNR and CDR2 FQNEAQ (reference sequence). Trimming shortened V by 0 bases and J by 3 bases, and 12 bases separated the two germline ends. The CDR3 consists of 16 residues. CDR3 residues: CASSLAIQGHYNEQFF. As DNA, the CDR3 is TGTGCCAGCAGCTTAGCCATACAGGGCCACTACAATGAGCAGTTCTTC.

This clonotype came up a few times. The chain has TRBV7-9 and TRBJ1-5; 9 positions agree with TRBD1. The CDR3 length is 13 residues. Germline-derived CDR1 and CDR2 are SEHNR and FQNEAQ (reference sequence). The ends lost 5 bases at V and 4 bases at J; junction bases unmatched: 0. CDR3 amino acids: CASSGTGNQPQHF. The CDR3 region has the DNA TGTGCCAGCAGCGGGACAGGGAATCAGCCCCAGCATTTT.

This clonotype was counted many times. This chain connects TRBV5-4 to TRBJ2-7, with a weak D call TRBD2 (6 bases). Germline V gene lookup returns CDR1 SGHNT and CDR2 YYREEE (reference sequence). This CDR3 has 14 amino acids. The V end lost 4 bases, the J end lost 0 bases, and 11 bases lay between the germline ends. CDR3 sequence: CASSVGLSSYEQYF. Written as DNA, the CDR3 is TGTGCCAGCAGCGTGGGACTTAGCTCCTACGAGCAGTACTTC.

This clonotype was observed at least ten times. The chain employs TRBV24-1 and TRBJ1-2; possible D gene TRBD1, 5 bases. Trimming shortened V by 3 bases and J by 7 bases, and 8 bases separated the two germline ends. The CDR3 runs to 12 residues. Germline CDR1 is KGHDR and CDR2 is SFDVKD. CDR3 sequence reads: CATSDGGGGYTF. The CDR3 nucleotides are TGTGCCACCAGTGATGGGGGAGGTGGCTACACCTTC.

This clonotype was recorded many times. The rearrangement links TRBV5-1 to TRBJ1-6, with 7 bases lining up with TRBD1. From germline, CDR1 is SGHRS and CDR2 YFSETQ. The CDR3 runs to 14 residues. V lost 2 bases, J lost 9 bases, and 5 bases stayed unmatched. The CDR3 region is CASSLDREGSPLHF. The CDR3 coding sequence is TGCGCCAGCAGCTTAGACAGGGAGGGTTCACCCCTCCACTTT.

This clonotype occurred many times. CDR3 bases: TGCGCCAGCAGCCCTGGGGGGCGGGCCTTCACAGATACGCAGTATTTT. Protein product: CASSPGGRAFTDTQYF. The chain combines TRBV4-3 with TRBJ2-3; D possibly uses TRBD1 or TRBD2 (6 bases each). CDR1 LGHNA and CDR2 YSLEER come from the germline V gene. Trimming left V 4 bases short and J 2 bases short, with 16 bases between. The length of the CDR3 is 16 residues.

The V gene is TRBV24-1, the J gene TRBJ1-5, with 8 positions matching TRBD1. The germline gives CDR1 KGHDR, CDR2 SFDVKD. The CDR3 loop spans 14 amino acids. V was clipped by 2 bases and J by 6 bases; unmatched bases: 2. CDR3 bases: TGTGCCACCAGTGATTCCCAGGGGGCTCAGCCCCAGCATTTT. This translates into CATSDSQGAQPQHF.

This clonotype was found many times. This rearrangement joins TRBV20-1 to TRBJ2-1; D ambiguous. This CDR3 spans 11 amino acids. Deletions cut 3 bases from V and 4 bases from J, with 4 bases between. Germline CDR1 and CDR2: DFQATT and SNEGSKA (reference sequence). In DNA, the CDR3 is TGCAGTGCTAGGGCATACAATGAGCAGTTCTTC. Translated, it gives CSARAYNEQFF.